The 7 T cell receptor beta chains in this list originate from one sample, sequenced in a study of T cells in Graves' hyperthyroidism and ophthalmopathy. TCR beta CDR3 region amplification was performed from RNA transcripts. During a first-round RT-PCR of the TCR CDR3, the HTBI primer set was used. TCRdb re-derived calls from the multiplex PCR reads in MiXCR, one entry per CDR3 protein. The sample carries about 540,000 distinct CDR3 sequences, about 45% recorded once. Sequences were obtained from peripheral blood or thyroid tissue (not recorded which). Receptors were obtained from a woman between 18 and 29 years old with Graves' hyperthyroidism.

In regard to this clonotype: A single base separates this from a much larger clone, so it may be a read error. The J gene is TRBJ2-5, the V gene TRBV12-3 or TRBV12-4, with D perhaps TRBD2 (5 bases). Trimming shortened V by 4 bases and J by 3 bases, and 12 bases separated the two germline ends. The CDR3 consists of 14 residues. The CDR3 region is CASSSVRGKETQYF. The DNA for the CDR3 is TGTGCCAGCAGTTCCGTACGGGGAAAAGAGACCCAGTACTTC.

The CDR3: CATGDSGGAKDGYTF. CDR3 bases: TGTGCCACCGGGGACAGCGGGGGGGCCAAGGATGGCTACACCTTC. The chain uses TRBV6-1 and TRBJ1-2, with TRBD1 matching 7 bases. V shed 10 bases and J 6 bases; nucleotides not matched to a gene: 17. Germline CDR1 and CDR2: MNHNS and SASEGT. The CDR3 is 15 amino acids.

This sequence joins TRBV7-8 and TRBJ1-6; TRBD1 is a possible D gene (6 bases). V lost 8 bases to trimming and J lost 9 bases, with 14 bases between them. Germline V gives CDR1 SGHVS, CDR2 FQNEAQ. The CDR3 runs to 13 residues. The DNA of the CDR3 is TGTGCCAGCCCCCCGGGGGCAAGTTCACCCCTCCACTTT. It encodes CASPPGASSPLHF.

The sample holds a few counts of this clonotype. The chain is built from TRBV30 and TRBJ1-2; D unclear. This CDR3 contains 10 residues. Germline lookup yields CDR1 GTSNPN and CDR2 SVGIG (reference sequence). CDR3 sequence: CASGPYGYTF. In nucleotides, the CDR3 is TGTGCATCTGGACCCTATGGCTACACCTTC.

The genes are TRBV6-6 and TRBJ1-2; a possible D gene is TRBD1 (5 bases). The CDR3 has 13 residues. V lost 6 bases and J lost 10, with 18 bases in between. The germline V gene has CDR1 MNHNY and CDR2 SVGAGI (reference sequence). CDR3 sequence (DNA): TGTGCCAGCAGCGAAGGGGCGGAGAGCGCCTACACCTTC. Its protein is CASSEGAESAYTF.

The genes are TRBV10-3 and TRBJ1-4; tentatively, D is TRBD1 (5 bases). This CDR3 spans 14 amino acids. V was pared by 4 bases and J by 7 bases, with 13 bases between. Germline values: CDR1 ENHRY, CDR2 SYGVKD. The CDR3 coding sequence is TGTGCCATCAGTGGCCGAGGTAGGGGTGAAAAACTGTTTTTT. This encodes CAISGRGRGEKLFF.

This clonotype occurred a few times. The chain uses TRBV24-1 and TRBJ2-1, with 9 positions matching TRBD2. The CDR3 has 16 amino acids. Trimming removed 3 bases from V and 9 bases from J; junction bases left unmatched: 11. Looked up from germline, CDR1 is KGHDR and CDR2 is SFDVKD. In DNA, the CDR3 is TGTGCCACCAGTGATCCCCTAGCGGGAAACTTCGGTGAGCAGTTCTTC. Protein sequence: CATSDPLAGNFGEQFF.